The rows below give T cell receptor beta chains drawn from one sample of a study of T cell changes during pregnancy in multiple sclerosis. Profiled with immunoSEQ multiplex PCR; TCRdb holds only in-frame clones, not every one. The table records 40,000 to 60,000 clones, approximately 89% of them present only once. Sequenced material: CD8+ T cells from peripheral blood mononuclear cells, taken in the second trimester of pregnancy. Receptor source: a female donor with multiple sclerosis, enrolled in a pregnancy study. Each CDR3 is given with its conserved first and last residue. D genes are given only for firm matches. A row's size may be missing; if present it is once, few, many or a size class.

NA	NA	TRBV7-6	TRBJ1-1	CASSLDGGVNTEAFF	TGTGCCAGCAGCTTAGACGGAGGGGTGAACACTGAAGCTTTCTTT
NA	NA	TRBV9	TRBJ1-1	CASSVGGGHTEAFF	TGTGCCAGCAGCGTAGGCGGGGGGCACACTGAAGCTTTCTTT
TRBD1	NA	TRBV7-9	TRBJ1-4	CASSLGQGAEKLFF	TGTGCCAGCAGCTTAGGGCAGGGGGCTGAAAAACTGTTTTTT
TRBD1	NA	TRBV7-9	TRBJ2-2	CASSRDRTATGELFF	TGTGCCAGCAGCAGGGACAGGACTGCCACCGGGGAGCTGTTTTTT
NA	medium-sized	TRBV23-1	TRBJ1-2	CASSRGRVMSYGYTF	TGCGCCAGCAGTCGGGGCCGAGTTATGAGCTATGGCTACACCTTC
NA	once	TRBV6-5	TRBJ2-2	CASSFQRPGELFF	TGTGCCAGCAGTTTTCAGCGCCCCGGGGAGCTGTTTTTT
NA	NA	TRBV27	TRBJ2-7	CASSLGRGPYEQYF	TGTGCCAGCAGTTTAGGCAGGGGCCCCTACGAGCAGTACTTC
TRBD1	NA	TRBV15	TRBJ2-1	CATSRDRVRQGIEQFF	TGTGCCACCAGCAGAGATCGGGTGCGACAGGGGATTGAGCAGTTCTTC
TRBD1	NA	TRBV7-9	TRBJ1-2	CASSLVKGANYGYTF	TGTGCCAGCAGCTTAGTTAAGGGGGCAAACTATGGCTACACCTTC
TRBD1	NA	TRBV5-4	TRBJ2-7	CASSAQGDYEQYF	TGTGCCAGCAGCGCACAGGGGGACTACGAGCAGTACTTC
NA	few	TRBV9	TRBJ1-1	CASSVGRGIEAFF	TGTGCCAGCAGCGTAGGAAGGGGGATTGAAGCTTTCTTT
NA	NA	TRBV4-3	TRBJ1-1	CASSPVVDTEAFF	TGCGCCAGCAGCCCCGTGGTAGACACTGAAGCTTTCTTT
NA	NA	TRBV13	TRBJ2-3	CASSLGRNTQYF	TGTGCCAGCAGCTTAGGGAGGAATACGCAGTATTTT
TRBD2	NA	TRBV7-8	TRBJ2-5	CASSPPGGETQYF	TGTGCCAGCAGTCCCCCCGGGGGGGAGACCCAGTACTTC
NA	NA	TRBV5-5	TRBJ2-1	CASSFKGNSYNEQFF	TGTGCCAGCAGCTTCAAGGGGAACTCCTACAATGAGCAGTTCTTC
TRBD1	NA	TRBV7-9	TRBJ1-4	CASSPPGQPKLFF	TGTGCCAGCAGCCCTCCGGGACAGCCGAAACTGTTTTTT
NA	NA	TRBV7-2	TRBJ2-5	CASSLAPGLRETQYF	TGTGCCAGCAGCTTAGCGCCGGGACTGAGGGAGACCCAGTACTTC
TRBD2	NA	TRBV27	TRBJ2-1	CASKRGGGGNEQFF	TGTGCCAGCAAACGGGGCGGGGGGGGTAATGAGCAGTTCTTC
NA	NA	TRBV7-9	TRBJ1-4	CASSLGPAGVEKLFF	TGTGCCAGCAGCTTGGGCCCGGCAGGGGTAGAAAAACTGTTTTTT
TRBD2	NA	TRBV7-9	TRBJ2-7	CASSVTSGGANEQYF	TGTGCCAGCAGCGTGACTAGCGGGGGGGCGAACGAGCAGTACTTC
TRBD2	NA	TRBV7-7	TRBJ2-7	CASSARLAGGSYEQYF	TGTGCTAGCAGCGCCCGACTAGCGGGGGGGTCCTACGAGCAGTACTTC
NA	NA	TRBV4-3	TRBJ2-6	CASSQVVSSSGANVLTF	TGCGCCAGCAGCCAAGTCGTGAGCTCGTCTGGGGCCAACGTCCTGACTTTC
NA	NA	TRBV19	TRBJ1-4	CASKAMGANEKLFF	TGTGCCAGTAAGGCTATGGGAGCTAATGAAAAACTGTTTTTT
NA	NA	TRBV19	TRBJ1-6	CASSNDVQLYNSPLHF	TGTGCCAGTAGTAATGATGTACAGCTCTATAATTCACCCCTCCACTTT
TRBD1	NA	TRBV6-4	TRBJ1-1	CASSYAPGGTEAFF	TGTGCCAGCAGTTACGCCCCAGGGGGCACTGAGGCTTTCTTT
NA	NA	TRBV9	TRBJ1-1	CASSEGLYRTPFF	TGTGCCAGCAGCGAGGGCCTTTACAGGACCCCTTTCTTT